This TCR beta chain was obtained from a study of patients and donors after allogeneic stem cell transplantation. TCRdb itself ran the RT-PCR reads through MiXCR, one entry per CDR3 protein. The sample shows approximately 170,000 distinct CDR3 sequences, approximately 25% of them seen only once. Input material: blood, either unsorted or a sorted T cell fraction (not recorded which). This TCR came from a human donor who was either an allogeneic HSCT recipient or a stem cell or donor lymphocyte infusion donor (not recorded which). It is not recorded whose cells these are; they may come from a transplant donor.

The CDR3 nucleotides are TGTGCCAGCAGTTACTCTGGACAGGCCTTCCTCAACACCGGGGAGCTGTTTTTT. This codes for CASSYSGQAFLNTGELFF. This chain links TRBV6-5 with TRBJ2-2, with 7 bases fitting TRBD1. V lost 0 bases to trimming and J lost 2 bases; unmatched junction nucleotides: 9. Germline loops: CDR1 MNHEY, CDR2 SVGAGI. This CDR3 contains 18 residues.